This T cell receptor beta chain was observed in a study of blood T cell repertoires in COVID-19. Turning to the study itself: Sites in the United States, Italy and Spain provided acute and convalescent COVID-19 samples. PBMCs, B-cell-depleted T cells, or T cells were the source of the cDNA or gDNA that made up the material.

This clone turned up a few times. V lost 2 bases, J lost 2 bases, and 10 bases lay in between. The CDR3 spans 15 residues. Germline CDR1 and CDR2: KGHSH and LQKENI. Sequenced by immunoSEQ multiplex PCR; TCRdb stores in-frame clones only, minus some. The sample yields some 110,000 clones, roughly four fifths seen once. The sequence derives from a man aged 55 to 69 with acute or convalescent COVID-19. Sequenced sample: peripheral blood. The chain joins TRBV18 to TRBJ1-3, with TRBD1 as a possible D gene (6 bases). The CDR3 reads CASSPSTGAGNTIYF. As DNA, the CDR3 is TGTGCCAGCTCACCATCGACAGGTGCTGGAAACACCATATATTTT.